The 9 T cell receptor beta chains in this list originate from one sample, sequenced in a study of blood T cells in healthy people across ages. For the second PCR, which ran for roughly 7 to 11 cycles, a sample-barcoded 5' primer and a J-beta primer mix were used. TCRdb fed the 5' RACE reads into MiXCR, producing one record per CDR3 protein. This table has around 940,000 distinct CDR3 sequences, approximately 50% appearing once. Sequences were obtained from blood. These receptors were taken from a woman aged 55-69 years in good health.

CDR3 DNA sequence: TGTGCCAGCAGCTTAGGGAGCTATGAGGAGCAGTTCTTC. The encoded protein is CASSLGSYEEQFF. This chain uses TRBV7-2 with TRBJ2-1, with D unresolved. The CDR3 length is 13 residues. Germline-derived CDR1 and CDR2 are SGHTA and FQGNSA. V shed 1 base and J shed 10 bases, with 11 bases lying between them.

The chain couples TRBV5-4 to TRBJ1-2, with 11 positions matching TRBD1. Germline trimming cut 3 bases from V and 5 bases from J; bases unmatched to any gene: 6. This CDR3 has 15 residues. Germline V gene sequence: CDR1 SGHNT, CDR2 YYREEE (reference sequence). DNA of the CDR3: TGTGCCAGCAGCTACGGACAGGGGGCTAGATATGGCTACACCTTC. It encodes CASSYGQGARYGYTF.

V and J are TRBV6-5 and TRBJ2-5, with 9 nucleotides matching TRBD1. The DNA matches TRBJ2-7 better at its end, which makes the J call doubtful. Germline CDR1 MNHEY, CDR2 SVGAGI. CDR3 length equals 14 residues. The CDR3 region has the DNA TGTGCCAGCTCAGGGACAGGGCTGATCTACGAGCAGTACTTC. It encodes CASSGTGLIYEQYF.

The chain links TRBV7-2 to TRBJ1-2; 9 nucleotides match TRBD1. CDR3 size: 15 residues. V gave up 5 bases and J gave up 6 bases; unmatched junction bases: 10. Per germline, CDR1 SGHTA and CDR2 FQGNSA. CDR3 loop: CASSARTGAQDGYTF. Here the CDR3 DNA reads TGTGCCAGCAGCGCCCGGACAGGGGCGCAGGATGGCTACACCTTC.

V gene TRBV12-5 combines with J gene TRBJ1-2; 12 bases are shared with TRBD1. Germline V gene sequence: CDR1 LGHNT, CDR2 FRNRAP. The CDR3 length is 17 residues. Trimming cost V 0 bases and J 6 bases; bases outside gene matches: 8. The CDR3, as DNA: TGTGCTAGTGGTTTGGTGCCAGGGACAGGGGGCATGAATGGCTACACCTTC. Its protein is CASGLVPGTGGMNGYTF.

The chain combines TRBV5-6 with TRBJ2-1; no reliable D call. Trimming cost V 6 bases and J 9 bases, with 19 bases left between them. The CDR3 is 14 amino acids. CDR1 is SGHDT and CDR2 is YYEEEE in the germline V gene. CDR3 residues: CASTAPLWPSEQFF. For the CDR3, the DNA is TGTGCCAGCACCGCCCCACTATGGCCCTCTGAGCAGTTCTTC.

The J gene is TRBJ2-4, the V gene TRBV6-6; tentative D call: TRBD2 (5 bases). With 5 bases removed from V and 0 bases from J, the gap between germline ends came to 14 bases. The CDR3 is 16 amino acids. Per germline, CDR1 MNHNY and CDR2 SVGAGI (reference sequence). CDR3 loop: CASSPTEALAKNIQYF. As DNA, the CDR3 is TGTGCCAGCAGTCCCACGGAGGCCCTAGCCAAAAACATTCAGTACTTC.

This clonotype was counted between two and nine times. V usage is TRBV12-5 and J usage is TRBJ2-7; weak D call: TRBD2 (6 bases). Trimming took off 3 bases at V and 5 bases at J, with 8 bases between the two ends. This CDR3 has 12 amino acids. The germline V gene has CDR1 LGHNT and CDR2 FRNRAP. CDR3 protein: CASGFSGDEQYF. CDR3 in DNA: TGTGCTAGTGGTTTCTCGGGGGACGAGCAGTACTTC. Filled out from reference TRBV12-5 and TRBJ2-7, the complete variable domain reads DARVTQTPRHKVTEMGQEVTMRCQPILGHNTVFWYRQTMMQGLELLAYFRNRAPLDDSGMPKDRFSAEMPDATLATLKIQPSEPRDSAVYFCASGFSGDEQYFGPGTRLTVT.

The rearrangement links TRBV7-9 to TRBJ2-7, with D perhaps being TRBD1 or TRBD2 (5 bases each). Germline loops: CDR1 SEHNR, CDR2 FQNEAQ (reference sequence). V gave up 8 bases and J gave up 6 bases, with 26 bases separating them. The CDR3 covers 16 residues. CDR3 sequence reads: CASVLLSGTPLSEQYF. The CDR3 coding sequence is TGTGCCAGCGTTCTTCTATCCGGGACCCCACTTAGCGAGCAGTACTTC. Combining the CDR3 with reference TRBV7-9 and TRBJ2-7 gives the whole variable domain DTGVSQNPRHKITKRGQNVTFRCDPISEHNRLYWYRQTLGQGPEFLTYFQNEAQLEKSRLLSDRFSAERPKGSFSTLEIQRTEQGDSAMYLCASVLLSGTPLSEQYFGPGTRLTVT.